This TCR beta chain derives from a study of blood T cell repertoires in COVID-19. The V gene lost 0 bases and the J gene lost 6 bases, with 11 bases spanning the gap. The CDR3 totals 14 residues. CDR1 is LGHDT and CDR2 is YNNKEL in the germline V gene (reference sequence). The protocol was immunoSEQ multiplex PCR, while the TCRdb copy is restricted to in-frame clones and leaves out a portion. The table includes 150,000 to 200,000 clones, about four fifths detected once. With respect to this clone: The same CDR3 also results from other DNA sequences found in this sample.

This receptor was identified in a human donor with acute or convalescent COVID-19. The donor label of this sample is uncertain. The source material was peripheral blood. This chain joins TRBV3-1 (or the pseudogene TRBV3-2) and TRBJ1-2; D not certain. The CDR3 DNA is TGTGCCAGCAGCCAAGATTTGGGGAGGGATGGCTACACCTTC. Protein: CASSQDLGRDGYTF.